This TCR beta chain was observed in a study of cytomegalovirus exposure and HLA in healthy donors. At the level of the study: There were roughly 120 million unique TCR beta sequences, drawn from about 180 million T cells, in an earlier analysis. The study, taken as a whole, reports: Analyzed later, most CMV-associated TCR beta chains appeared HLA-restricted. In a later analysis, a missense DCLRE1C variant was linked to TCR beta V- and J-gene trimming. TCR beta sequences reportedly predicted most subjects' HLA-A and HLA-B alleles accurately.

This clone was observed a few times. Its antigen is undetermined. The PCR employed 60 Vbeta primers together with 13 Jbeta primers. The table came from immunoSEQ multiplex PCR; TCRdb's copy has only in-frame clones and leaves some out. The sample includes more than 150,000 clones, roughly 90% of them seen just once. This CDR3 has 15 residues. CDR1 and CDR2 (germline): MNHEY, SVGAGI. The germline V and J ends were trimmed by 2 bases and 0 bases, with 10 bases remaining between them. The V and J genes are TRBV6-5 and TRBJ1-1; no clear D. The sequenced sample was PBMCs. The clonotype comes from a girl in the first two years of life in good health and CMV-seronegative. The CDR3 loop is CASSYLRVMNTEAFF. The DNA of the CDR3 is TGTGCCAGCAGTTACCTTCGGGTCATGAACACTGAAGCTTTCTTT.